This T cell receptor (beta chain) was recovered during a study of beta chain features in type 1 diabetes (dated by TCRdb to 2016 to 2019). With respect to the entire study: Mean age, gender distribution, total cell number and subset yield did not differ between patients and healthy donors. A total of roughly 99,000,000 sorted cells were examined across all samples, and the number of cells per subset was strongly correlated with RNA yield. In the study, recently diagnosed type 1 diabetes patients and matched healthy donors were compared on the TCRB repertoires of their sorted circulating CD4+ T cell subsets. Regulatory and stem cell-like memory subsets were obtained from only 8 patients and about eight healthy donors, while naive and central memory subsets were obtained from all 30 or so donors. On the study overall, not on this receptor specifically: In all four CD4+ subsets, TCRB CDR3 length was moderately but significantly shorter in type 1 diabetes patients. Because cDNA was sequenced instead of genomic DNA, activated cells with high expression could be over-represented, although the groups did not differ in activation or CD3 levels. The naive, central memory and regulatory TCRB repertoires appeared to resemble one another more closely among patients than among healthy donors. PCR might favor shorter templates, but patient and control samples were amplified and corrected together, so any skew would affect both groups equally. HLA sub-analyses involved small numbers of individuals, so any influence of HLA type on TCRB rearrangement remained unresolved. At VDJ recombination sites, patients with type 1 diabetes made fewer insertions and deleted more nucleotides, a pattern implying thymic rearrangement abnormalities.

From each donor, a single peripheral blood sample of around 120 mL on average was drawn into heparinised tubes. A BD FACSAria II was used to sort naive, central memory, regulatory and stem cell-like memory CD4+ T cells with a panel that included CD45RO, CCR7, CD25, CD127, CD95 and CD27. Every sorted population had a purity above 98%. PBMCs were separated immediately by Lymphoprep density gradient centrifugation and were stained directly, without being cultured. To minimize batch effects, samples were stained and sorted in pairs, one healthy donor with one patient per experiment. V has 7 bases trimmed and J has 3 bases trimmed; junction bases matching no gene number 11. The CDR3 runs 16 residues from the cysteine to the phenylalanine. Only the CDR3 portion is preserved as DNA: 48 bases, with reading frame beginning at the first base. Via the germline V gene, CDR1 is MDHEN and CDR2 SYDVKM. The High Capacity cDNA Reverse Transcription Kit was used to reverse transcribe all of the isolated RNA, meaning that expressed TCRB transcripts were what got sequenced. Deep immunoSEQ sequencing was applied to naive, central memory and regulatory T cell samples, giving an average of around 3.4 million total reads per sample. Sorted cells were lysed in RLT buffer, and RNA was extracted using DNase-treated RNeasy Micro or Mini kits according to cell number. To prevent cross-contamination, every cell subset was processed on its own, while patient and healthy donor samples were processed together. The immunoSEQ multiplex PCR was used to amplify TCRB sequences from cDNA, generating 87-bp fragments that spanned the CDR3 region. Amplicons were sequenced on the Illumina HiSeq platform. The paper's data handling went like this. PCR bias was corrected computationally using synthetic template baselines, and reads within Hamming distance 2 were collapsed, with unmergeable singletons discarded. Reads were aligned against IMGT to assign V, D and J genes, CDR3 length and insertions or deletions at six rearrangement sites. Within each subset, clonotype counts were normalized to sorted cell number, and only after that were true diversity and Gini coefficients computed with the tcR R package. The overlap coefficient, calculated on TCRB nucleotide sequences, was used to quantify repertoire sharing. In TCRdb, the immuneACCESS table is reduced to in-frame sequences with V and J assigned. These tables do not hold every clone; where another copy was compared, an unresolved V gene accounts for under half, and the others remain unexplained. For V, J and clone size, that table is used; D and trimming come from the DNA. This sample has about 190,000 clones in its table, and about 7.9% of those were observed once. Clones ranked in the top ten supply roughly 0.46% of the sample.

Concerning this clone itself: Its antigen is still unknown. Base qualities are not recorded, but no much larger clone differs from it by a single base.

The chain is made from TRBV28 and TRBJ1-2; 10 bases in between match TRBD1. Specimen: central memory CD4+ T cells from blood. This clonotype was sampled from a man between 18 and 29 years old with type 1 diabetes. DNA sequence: TGTGCCAGCATCTCCCCCGGGGGACAGGGGCACTATGGCTACACCTTC. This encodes CASISPGGQGHYGYTF.